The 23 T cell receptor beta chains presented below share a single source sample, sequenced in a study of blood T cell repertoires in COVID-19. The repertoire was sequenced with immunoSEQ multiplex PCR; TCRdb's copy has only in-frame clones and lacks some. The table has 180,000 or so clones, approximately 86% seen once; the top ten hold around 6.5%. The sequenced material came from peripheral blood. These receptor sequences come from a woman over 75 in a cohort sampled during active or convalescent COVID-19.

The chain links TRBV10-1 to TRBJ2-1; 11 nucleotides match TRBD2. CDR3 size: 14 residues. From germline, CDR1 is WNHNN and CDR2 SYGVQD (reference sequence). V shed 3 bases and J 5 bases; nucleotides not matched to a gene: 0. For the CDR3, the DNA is TGCGCCAGCAGTGAACTAGCGGGGGACAATGAGCAGTTCTTC. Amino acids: CASSELAGDNEQFF.

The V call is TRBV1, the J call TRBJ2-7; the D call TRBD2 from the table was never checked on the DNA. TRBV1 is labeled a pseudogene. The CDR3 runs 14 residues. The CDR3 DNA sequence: TGCACCACCTCAGAGGTGGGGAGTTCCTACGAGCAGTACGTC. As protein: CTTSEVGSSYEQYV.

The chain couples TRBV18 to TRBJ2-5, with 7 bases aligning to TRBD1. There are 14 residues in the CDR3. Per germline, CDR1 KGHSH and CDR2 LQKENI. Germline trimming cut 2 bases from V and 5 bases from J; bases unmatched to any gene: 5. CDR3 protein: CASSPRQGVETQYF. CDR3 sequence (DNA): TGTGCCAGCTCACCAAGGCAGGGGGTTGAGACCCAGTACTTC.

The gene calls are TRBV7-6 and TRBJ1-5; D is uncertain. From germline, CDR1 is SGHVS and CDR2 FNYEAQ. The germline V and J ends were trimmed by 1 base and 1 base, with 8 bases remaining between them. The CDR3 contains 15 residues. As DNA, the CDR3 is TGTGCCAGCAGCTTAGGCGGGAGCAGCAATCAGCCCCAGCATTTT. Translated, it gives CASSLGGSSNQPQHF.

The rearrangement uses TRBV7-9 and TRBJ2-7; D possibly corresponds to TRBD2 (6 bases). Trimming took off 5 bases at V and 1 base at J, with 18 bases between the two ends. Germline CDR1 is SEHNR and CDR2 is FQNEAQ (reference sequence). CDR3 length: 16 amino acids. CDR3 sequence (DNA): TGTGCCAGCAGCGCGGGACTCGGAAAAATTTCCTACGAGCAGTACTTC. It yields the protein CASSAGLGKISYEQYF.

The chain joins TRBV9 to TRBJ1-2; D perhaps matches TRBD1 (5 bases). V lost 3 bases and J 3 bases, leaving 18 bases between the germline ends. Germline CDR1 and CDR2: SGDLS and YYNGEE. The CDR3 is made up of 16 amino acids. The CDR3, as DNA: TGTGCCAGCAGCGCTGCAGTGAGGTCAGGGTACTATGGCTACACCTTC. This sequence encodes CASSAAVRSGYYGYTF. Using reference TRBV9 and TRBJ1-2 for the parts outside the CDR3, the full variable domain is DSGVTQTPKHLITATGQRVTLRCSPRSGDLSVYWYQQSLDQGLQFLIQYYNGEERAKGNILERFSAQQFPDLHSELNLSSLELGDSALYFCASSAAVRSGYYGYTFGSGTRLTVV.

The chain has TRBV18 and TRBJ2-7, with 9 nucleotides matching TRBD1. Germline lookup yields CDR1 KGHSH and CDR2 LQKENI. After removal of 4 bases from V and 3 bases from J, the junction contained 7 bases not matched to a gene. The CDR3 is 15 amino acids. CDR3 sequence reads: CASSLRQGGNYEQYF. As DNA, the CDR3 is TGTGCCAGCTCACTACGACAGGGGGGGAACTACGAGCAGTACTTC.

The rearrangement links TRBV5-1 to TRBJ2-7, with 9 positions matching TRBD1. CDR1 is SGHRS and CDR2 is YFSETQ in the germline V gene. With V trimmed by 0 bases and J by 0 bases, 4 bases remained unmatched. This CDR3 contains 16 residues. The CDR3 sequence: CASSLGTGAGSYEQYV. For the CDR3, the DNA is TGCGCCAGCAGCTTGGGGACAGGGGCCGGCTCCTACGAGCAGTACGTC.

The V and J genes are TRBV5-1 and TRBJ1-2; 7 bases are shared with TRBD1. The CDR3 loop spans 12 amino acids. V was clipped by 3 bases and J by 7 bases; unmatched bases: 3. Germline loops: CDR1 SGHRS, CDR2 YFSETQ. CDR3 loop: CASSSAGGGYTF. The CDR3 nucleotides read TGCGCCAGCAGCTCGGCAGGGGGTGGCTACACCTTC.

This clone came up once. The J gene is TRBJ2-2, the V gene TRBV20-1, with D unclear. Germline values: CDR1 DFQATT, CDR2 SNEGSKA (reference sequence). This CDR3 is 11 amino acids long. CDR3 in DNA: TGCGGTCAGTTATCCACCGGGGAGCTGTTTTTT. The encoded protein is CGQLSTGELFF.

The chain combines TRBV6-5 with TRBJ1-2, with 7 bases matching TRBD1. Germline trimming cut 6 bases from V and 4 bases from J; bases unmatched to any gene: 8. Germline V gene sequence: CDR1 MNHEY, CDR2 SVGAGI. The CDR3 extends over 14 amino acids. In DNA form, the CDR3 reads TGTGCCAGCAGGATTCCGGGACAGCCCTATGGCTACACCTTC. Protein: CASRIPGQPYGYTF.

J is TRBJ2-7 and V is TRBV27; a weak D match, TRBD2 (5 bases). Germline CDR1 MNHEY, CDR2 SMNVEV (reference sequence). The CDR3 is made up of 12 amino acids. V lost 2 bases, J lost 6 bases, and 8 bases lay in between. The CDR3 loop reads CASSLSAGEQYF. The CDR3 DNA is TGTGCCAGCAGTTTAAGTGCGGGCGAGCAGTACTTC.

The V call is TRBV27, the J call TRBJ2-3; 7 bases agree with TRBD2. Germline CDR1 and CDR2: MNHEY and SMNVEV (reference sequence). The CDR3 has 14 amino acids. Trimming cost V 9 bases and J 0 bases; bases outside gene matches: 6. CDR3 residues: CASSRLASTDTQYF. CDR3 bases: TGTGCCAGTTCCAGACTAGCTAGCACAGATACGCAGTATTTT.

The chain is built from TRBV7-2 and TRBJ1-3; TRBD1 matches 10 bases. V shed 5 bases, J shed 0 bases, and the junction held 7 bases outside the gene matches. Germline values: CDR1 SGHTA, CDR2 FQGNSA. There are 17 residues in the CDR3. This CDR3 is CASSPGTGAFSGNTIYF. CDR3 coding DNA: TGTGCCAGCAGCCCCGGGACAGGGGCGTTCTCTGGAAACACCATATATTTT.

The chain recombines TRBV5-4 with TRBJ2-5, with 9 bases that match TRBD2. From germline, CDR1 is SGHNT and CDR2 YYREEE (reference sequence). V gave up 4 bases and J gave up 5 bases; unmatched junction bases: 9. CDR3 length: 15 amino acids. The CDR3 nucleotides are TGTGCCAGCAGCCCAGGCGGGGGGGGTGGCGAGACCCAGTACTTC. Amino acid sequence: CASSPGGGGGETQYF.

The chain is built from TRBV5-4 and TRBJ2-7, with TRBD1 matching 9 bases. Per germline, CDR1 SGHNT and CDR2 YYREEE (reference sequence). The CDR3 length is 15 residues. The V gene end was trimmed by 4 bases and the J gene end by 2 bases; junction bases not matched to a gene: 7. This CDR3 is CASSLGQGPPYEQYV. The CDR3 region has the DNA TGTGCCAGCAGCCTGGGACAGGGTCCGCCCTACGAGCAGTACGTC.

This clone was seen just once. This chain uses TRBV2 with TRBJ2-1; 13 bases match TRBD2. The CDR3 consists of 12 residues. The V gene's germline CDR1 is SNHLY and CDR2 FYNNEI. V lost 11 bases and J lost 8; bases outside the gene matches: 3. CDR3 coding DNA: TGTGCCTCGGGACTAGCGGGATATGAGCAGTTCTTC. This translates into CASGLAGYEQFF.

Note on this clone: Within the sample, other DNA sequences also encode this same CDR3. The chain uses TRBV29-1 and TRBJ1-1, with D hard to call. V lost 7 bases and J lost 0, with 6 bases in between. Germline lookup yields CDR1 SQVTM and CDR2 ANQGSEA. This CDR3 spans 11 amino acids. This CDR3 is CSGEMNTEAFF. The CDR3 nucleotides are TGCAGCGGAGAAATGAACACTGAAGCTTTCTTT.

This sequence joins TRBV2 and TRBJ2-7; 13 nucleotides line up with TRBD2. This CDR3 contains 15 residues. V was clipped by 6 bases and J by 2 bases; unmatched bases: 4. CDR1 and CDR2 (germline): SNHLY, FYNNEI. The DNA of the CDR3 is TGTGCCAGCAGAGATACTAGCGGGGGGGCCTACGAGCAGTACTTC. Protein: CASRDTSGGAYEQYF.

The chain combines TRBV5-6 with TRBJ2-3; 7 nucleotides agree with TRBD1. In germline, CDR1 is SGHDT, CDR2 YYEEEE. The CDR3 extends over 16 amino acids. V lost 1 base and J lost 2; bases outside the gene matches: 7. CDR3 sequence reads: CASSLRGQEFTDTQYF. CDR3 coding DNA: TGTGCCAGCAGCTTGCGTGGACAGGAGTTCACAGATACGCAGTATTTT.

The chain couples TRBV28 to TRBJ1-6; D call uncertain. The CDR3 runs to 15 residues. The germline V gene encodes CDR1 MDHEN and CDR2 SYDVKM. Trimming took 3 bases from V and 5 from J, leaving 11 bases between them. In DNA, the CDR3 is TGTGCCAGCAGTTTGAGTACAGCCCATAATTCACCCCTCCACTTT. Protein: CASSLSTAHNSPLHF.

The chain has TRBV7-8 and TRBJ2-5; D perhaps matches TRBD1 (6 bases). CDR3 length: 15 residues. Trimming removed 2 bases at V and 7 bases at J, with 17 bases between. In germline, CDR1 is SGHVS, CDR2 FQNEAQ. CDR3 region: CASSLPTGMVGTQYF. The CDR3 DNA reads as TGTGCCAGCAGCTTACCAACAGGGATGGTGGGGACCCAGTACTTC. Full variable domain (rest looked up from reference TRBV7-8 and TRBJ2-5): GAGVSQSPRYKVAKRGQDVALRCDPISGHVSLFWYQQALGQGPEFLTYFQNEAQLDKSGLPSDRFFAERPEGSVSTLKIQRTQQEDSAVYLCASSLPTGMVGTQYFGPGTRLLVL.

The CDR3 coding sequence is TGTGCCAGCAGAATCCGGGACAGGGTCCATTATGAGCAGTTCTTC. It translates to CASRIRDRVHYEQFF. J is TRBJ2-1 and V is TRBV5-8, with 9 bases identical to TRBD1. With V trimmed by 5 bases and J by 8 bases, 11 bases remained unmatched. The germline V gene has CDR1 SGHTS and CDR2 YDEGEE. This CDR3 has 15 amino acids.